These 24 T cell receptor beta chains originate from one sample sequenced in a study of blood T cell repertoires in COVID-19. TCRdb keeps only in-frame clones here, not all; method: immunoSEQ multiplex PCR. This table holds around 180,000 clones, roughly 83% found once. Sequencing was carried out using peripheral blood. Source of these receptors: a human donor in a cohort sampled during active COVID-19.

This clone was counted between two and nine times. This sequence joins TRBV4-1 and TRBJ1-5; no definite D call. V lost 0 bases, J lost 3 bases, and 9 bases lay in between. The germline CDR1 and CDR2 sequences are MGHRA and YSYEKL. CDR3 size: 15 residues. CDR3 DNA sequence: TGCGCCAGCAGCCAAGATCGGAGTAACAATCAGCCCCAGCATTTT. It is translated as CASSQDRSNNQPQHF.

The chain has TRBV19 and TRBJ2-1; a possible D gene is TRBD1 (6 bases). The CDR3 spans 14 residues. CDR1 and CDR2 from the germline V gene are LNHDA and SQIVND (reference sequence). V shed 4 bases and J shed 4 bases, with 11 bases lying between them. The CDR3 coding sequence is TGTGCCAGTAGTAAAACAGGGACGTACAATGAGCAGTTCTTC. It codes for CASSKTGTYNEQFF.

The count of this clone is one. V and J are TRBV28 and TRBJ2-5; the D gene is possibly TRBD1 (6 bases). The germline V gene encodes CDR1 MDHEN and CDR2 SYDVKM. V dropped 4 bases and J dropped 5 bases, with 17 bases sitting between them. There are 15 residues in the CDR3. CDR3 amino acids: CASSWGHKRRETQYF. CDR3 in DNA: TGTGCCAGCAGTTGGGGACACAAAAGGAGGGAGACCCAGTACTTC. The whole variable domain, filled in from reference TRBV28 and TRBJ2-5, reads DVKVTQSSRYLVKRTGEKVFLECVQDMDHENMFWYRQDPGLGLRLIYFSYDVKMKEKGDIPEGYSVSREKKERFSLILESASTNQTSMYLCASSWGHKRRETQYFGPGTRLLVL.

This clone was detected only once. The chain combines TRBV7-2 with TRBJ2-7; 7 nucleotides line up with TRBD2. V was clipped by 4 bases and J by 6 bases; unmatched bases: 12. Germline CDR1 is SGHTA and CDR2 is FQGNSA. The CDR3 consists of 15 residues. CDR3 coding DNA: TGTGCCAGCAGCTCCACCGTTGGGGGGGTGGGCGAGCAGTACTTC. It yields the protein CASSSTVGGVGEQYF.

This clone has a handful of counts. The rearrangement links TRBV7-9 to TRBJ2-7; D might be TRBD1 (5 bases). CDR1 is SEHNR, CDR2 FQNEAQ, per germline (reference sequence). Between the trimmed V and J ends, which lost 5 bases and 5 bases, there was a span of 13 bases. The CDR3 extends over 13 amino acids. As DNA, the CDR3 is TGTGCCAGCAGCAGACATGCACAGGACGAGCAGTACTTC. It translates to CASSRHAQDEQYF.

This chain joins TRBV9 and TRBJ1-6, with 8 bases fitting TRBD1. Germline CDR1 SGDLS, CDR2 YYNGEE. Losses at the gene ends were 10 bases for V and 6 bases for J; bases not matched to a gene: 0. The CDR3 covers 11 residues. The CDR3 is CADRGNSPLHF. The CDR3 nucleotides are TGTGCCGACAGGGGTAATTCACCCCTCCACTTT.

This CDR3 is CASSEEGAGTGELFF. The CDR3 DNA reads as TGTGCCAGCAGTGAGGAAGGCGCGGGAACCGGGGAGCTGTTTTTT. The rearrangement links TRBV2 to TRBJ2-2; perhaps TRBD2 as D (6 bases). The CDR3 consists of 15 residues. V lost 3 bases, J lost 5 bases, and 13 bases lay in between. Germline V gene sequence: CDR1 SNHLY, CDR2 FYNNEI.

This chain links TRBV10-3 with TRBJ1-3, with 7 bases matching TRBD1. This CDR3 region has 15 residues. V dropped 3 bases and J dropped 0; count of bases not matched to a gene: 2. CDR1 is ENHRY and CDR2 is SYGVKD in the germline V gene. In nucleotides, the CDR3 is TGTGCCATCAGTGACGGGACAGACTCTGGAAACACCATATATTTT. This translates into CAISDGTDSGNTIYF.

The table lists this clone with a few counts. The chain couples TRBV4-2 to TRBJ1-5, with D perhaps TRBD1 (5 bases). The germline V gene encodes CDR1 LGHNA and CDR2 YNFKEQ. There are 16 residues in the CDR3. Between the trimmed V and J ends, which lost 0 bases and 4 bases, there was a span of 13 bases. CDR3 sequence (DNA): TGTGCCAGCAGCCAAGATAGCAGGGATGGAAATCAGCCCCAGCATTTT. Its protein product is CASSQDSRDGNQPQHF.

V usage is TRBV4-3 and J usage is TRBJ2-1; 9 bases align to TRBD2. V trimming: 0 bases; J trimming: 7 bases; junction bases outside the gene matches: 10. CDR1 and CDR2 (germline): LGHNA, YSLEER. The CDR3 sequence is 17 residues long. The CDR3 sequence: CASSQEGLAGLGNEQFF. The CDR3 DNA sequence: TGCGCCAGCAGCCAAGAAGGCCTAGCGGGGCTCGGGAATGAGCAGTTCTTC.

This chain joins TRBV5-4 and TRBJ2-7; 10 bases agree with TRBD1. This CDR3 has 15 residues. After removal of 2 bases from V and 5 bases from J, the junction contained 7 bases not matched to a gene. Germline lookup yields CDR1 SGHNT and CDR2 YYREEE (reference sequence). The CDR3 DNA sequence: TGTGCCAGCAGCTTTGGGGGACAGGGGAGCCACGAGCAGTACTTC. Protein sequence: CASSFGGQGSHEQYF.

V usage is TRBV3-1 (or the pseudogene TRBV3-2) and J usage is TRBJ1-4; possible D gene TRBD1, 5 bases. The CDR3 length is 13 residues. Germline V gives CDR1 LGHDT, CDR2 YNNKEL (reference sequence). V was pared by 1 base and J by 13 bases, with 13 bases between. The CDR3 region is CASSQGGGKRLFF. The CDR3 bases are TGTGCCAGCAGCCAAGGGGGGGGAAAAAGACTGTTTTTT.

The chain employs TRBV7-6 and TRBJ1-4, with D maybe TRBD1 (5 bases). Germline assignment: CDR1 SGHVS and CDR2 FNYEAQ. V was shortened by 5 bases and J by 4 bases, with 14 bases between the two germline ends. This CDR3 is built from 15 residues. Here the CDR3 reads CASSGDSSFNEKLFF. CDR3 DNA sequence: TGTGCCAGCAGCGGCGACAGCTCCTTTAATGAAAAACTGTTTTTT. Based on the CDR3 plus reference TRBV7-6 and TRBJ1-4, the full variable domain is GAGVSQSPRYKVTKRGQDVALRCDPISGHVSLYWYRQALGQGPEFLTYFNYEAQQDKSGLPNDRFSAERPEGSISTLTIQRTEQRDSAMYRCASSGDSSFNEKLFFGSGTQLSVL.

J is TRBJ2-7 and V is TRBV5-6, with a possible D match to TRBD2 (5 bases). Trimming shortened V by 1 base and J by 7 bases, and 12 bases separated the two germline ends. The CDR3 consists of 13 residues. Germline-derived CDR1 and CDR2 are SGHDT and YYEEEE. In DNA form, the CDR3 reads TGTGCCAGCAGCTTGAAGGGAGCGGTAGAGCAGTACTTC. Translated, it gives CASSLKGAVEQYF.

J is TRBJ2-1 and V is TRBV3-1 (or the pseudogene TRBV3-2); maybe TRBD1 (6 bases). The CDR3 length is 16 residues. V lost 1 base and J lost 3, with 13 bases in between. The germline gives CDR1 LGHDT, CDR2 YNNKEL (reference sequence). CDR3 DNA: TGTGCCAGCAGCCAAGTAGGCGGACAGTTCTACAATGAGCAGTTCTTC. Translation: CASSQVGGQFYNEQFF.

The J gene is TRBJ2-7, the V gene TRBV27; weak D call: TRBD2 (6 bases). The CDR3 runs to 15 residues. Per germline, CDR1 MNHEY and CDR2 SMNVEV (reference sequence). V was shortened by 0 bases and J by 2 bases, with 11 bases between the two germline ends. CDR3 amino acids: CASSLSIGGTYEQYF. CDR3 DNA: TGTGCCAGCAGTTTATCGATCGGGGGTACCTACGAGCAGTACTTC.

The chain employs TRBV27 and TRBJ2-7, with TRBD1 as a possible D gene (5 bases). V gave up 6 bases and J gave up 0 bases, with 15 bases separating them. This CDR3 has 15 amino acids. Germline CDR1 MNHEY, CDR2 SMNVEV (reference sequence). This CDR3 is CASRLRGLSSYEQYF. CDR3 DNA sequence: TGTGCCAGCAGACTAAGGGGCCTCAGCTCCTACGAGCAGTACTTC.

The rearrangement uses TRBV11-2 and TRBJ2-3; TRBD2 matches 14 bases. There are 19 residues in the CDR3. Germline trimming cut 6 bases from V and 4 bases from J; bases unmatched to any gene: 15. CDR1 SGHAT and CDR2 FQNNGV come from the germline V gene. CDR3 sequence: CASSRLGLAGDAYPDTQYF. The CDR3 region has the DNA TGTGCCAGCAGTAGGCTGGGACTAGCGGGGGACGCCTACCCAGATACGCAGTATTTT.

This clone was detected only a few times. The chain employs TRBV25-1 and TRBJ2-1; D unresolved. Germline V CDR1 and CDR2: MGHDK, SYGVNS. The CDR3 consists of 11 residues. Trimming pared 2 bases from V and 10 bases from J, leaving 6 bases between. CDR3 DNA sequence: TGTGCCAGCAGTGAAAACTTCGAGCAGTTCTTC. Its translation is CASSENFEQFF.

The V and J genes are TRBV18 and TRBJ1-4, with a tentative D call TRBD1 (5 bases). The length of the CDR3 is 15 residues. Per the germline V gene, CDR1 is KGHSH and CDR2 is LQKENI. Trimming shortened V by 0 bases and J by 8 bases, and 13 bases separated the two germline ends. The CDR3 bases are TGTGCCAGCTCACCACCGGGGGGGGTTCGCGAAAAACTGTTTTTT. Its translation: CASSPPGGVREKLFF.

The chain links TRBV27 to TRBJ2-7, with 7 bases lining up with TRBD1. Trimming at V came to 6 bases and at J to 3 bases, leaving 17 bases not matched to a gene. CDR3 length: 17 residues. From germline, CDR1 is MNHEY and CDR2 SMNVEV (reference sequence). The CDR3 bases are TGTGCCAGCAGCCCCGGGACAGCCCAACATGAACTCTACGAGCAGTACTTC. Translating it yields CASSPGTAQHELYEQYF.

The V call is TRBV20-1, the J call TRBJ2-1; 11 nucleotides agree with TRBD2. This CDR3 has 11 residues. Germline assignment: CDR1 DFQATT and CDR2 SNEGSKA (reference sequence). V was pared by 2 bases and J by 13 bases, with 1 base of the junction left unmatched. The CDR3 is CSARLAGGQFF. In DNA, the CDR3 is TGCAGTGCTAGACTAGCGGGAGGCCAGTTCTTC.

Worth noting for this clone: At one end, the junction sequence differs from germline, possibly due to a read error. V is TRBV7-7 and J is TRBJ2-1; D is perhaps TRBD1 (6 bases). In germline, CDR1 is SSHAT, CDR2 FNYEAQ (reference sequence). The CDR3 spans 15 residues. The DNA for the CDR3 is TGTGCTAGCAGCCCTGGACAGAACACGATGCACGAGCAGTTCTTC. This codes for CASSPGQNTMHEQFF.

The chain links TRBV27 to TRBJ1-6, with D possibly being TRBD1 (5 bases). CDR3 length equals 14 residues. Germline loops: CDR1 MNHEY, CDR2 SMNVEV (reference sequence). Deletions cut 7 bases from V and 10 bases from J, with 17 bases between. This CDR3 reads CASTHPSGGSPLHF. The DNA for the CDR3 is TGTGCCAGCACCCACCCCAGCGGGGGGTCACCCCTCCACTTT.